Sequencing of this T cell receptor (beta chain) was carried out in a study of post-analysis software for immune sequencing data. Study overall: The patients showed relapsing-remitting, secondary progressive and progressive-relapsing multiple sclerosis courses.

Trimming removed 5 bases at V and 1 base at J, with 11 bases between. This CDR3 comprises 14 residues. CDR1 is SGHAT, CDR2 FQNNGV, per germline. Each TCR beta cDNA library carried unique molecular identifiers. The source material, 1 to 10 million T cells, gave rise to roughly 0.5 million cDNA molecules. TCRdb reprocessed the PCR reads via MiXCR and lists one record per CDR3 protein. The sample holds fewer than 850,000 distinct CDR3 sequences, 46% seen once. Points on this clonotype: The antigen is undetermined.

The study's findings and limits: By F measure, samples from a shared preparation batch strongly co-clustered. TRBV5-6, TRBV5-1 and TRBV20-1 belonged to a set of about five TRBV segments that were more frequent in patients than controls. People with multiple sclerosis had a significantly lower normalized Chao1 diversity than controls did.

Material: blood. The rearrangement links TRBV11-2 to TRBJ1-1; D is uncertain. This receptor was identified in a girl aged 5-17 years with multiple sclerosis. The CDR3 DNA reads as TGTGCCAGCAGCGCGGCGGCCCCGAACACTGAAGCTTTCTTT. Translated, it gives CASSAAAPNTEAFF.